The 29 T cell receptor beta chains below were found in one sample sequenced in a study of blood T cells in healthy people across ages. Using a J-beta primer mix together with a sample-barcoded 5' primer, a second PCR was run for roughly 7 to 12 cycles. TCRdb analysed the 5' RACE reads with MiXCR anew, one entry per CDR3 protein. The data show over 600,000 distinct CDR3 sequences, with about 47% seen just once and about a sixth held by the top ten. The specimen was blood. These receptors all come from an elderly man in good health.

V usage is TRBV20-1 and J usage is TRBJ2-3, with D uncertain. The germline V and J ends were trimmed by 6 bases and 1 base, with 8 bases remaining between them. This CDR3 contains 12 residues. CDR1 is DFQATT, CDR2 SNEGSKA, per germline (reference sequence). The CDR3 is CSAEDGTDTQYF. DNA for the CDR3: TGCAGTGCAGAAGACGGCACAGATACGCAGTATTTT.

This clonotype has just a few counts. The chain uses TRBV15 and TRBJ1-5; D is possibly TRBD1 (5 bases). The CDR3 is 13 residues long. Trimming removed 6 bases at V and 3 bases at J, with 9 bases between. Germline CDR1 reads LNHNV; CDR2 reads YYDKDF (reference sequence). CDR3 in DNA: TGTGCCACCAGGCGGGGCATCAATCAGCCCCAGCATTTT. Protein product: CATRRGINQPQHF.

The chain has TRBV7-2 and TRBJ2-7; D is possibly TRBD2 (7 bases). Germline V lookup: CDR1 SGHTA, CDR2 FQGNSA. The CDR3 covers 13 residues. The V and J ends lost 5 bases and 6 bases respectively, with 14 bases between them. CDR3 DNA: TGTGCCAGCAGCGTAAGTAGGGGGGGCGAGCAGTACTTC. As protein: CASSVSRGGEQYF.

This chain connects TRBV19 to TRBJ2-5; D is undetermined. CDR1 LNHDA and CDR2 SQIVND come from the germline V gene (reference sequence). This CDR3 has 8 amino acids. This CDR3 is CEVETQYF. Written as DNA, the CDR3 is TGTGAGGTAGAGACCCAGTACTTC.

This clonotype was picked up many times. The V and J genes are TRBV5-1 and TRBJ2-3, with 9 positions matching TRBD2. The CDR3 length is 17 residues. Germline values: CDR1 SGHRS, CDR2 YFSETQ. V was clipped by 0 bases and J by 4 bases; unmatched bases: 9. The CDR3 nucleotides are TGCGCCAGCAGCTTGGAGATTAGCGGGAGTTCGGCAGATACGCAGTATTTT. Residues: CASSLEISGSSADTQYF.

This clonotype appeared a few times. The rearrangement links TRBV20-1 to TRBJ2-4; 12 bases align to TRBD2. TRBJ2-7 matches the DNA end more closely, so the J call is doubtful. Germline V gene lookup returns CDR1 DFQATT and CDR2 SNEGSKA (reference sequence). This CDR3 is built from 15 residues. The CDR3 DNA follows: TGCAGTGCCCCGTCCTCTAGCGGGAGGGCCTACGAGCAGTACTTC. Amino acid sequence: CSAPSSSGRAYEQYF.

The rearrangement uses TRBV20-1 and TRBJ2-1, with 7 bases aligning to TRBD1. With V trimmed by 6 bases and J by 3 bases, 11 bases remained unmatched. This CDR3 is built from 15 residues. CDR1 and CDR2 (germline): DFQATT, SNEGSKA (reference sequence). The CDR3 is CSAPTGTTNYNEQFF. CDR3 bases: TGCAGTGCCCCGACAGGGACCACTAACTACAATGAGCAGTTCTTC.

In its sample, this clonotype was seen a few times. The chain uses TRBV24-1 and TRBJ2-1; D is undetermined. The CDR3 spans 12 residues. The V gene's germline CDR1 is KGHDR and CDR2 SFDVKD. V was pared by 9 bases and J by 7 bases, with 12 bases between. The CDR3 sequence: CATSNDLNEQFF. CDR3 coding DNA: TGTGCCACCTCTAACGATCTGAATGAGCAGTTCTTC.

This clonotype came up a few times. The rearrangement uses TRBV5-1 and TRBJ2-1; D is undetermined. V gave up 1 base and J gave up 10 bases, with 12 bases separating them. The V gene's germline CDR1 is SGHRS and CDR2 YFSETQ. CDR3 size: 13 residues. CDR3 sequence reads: CASSLLGPREQFF. The CDR3 bases are TGCGCCAGCAGCTTGCTTGGTCCTCGGGAGCAGTTCTTC. Full variable domain (outside the CDR3, taken from reference TRBV5-1 and TRBJ2-1): KAGVTQTPRYLIKTRGQQVTLSCSPISGHRSVSWYQQTPGQGLQFLFEYFSETQRNKGNFPGRFSGRQFSNSRSEMNVSTLELGDSALYLCASSLLGPREQFFGPGTRLTVL.

This clonotype appeared many times. The chain uses TRBV11-2 and TRBJ2-1; 14 nucleotides match TRBD2. Trimming cost V 5 bases and J 8 bases; bases outside gene matches: 8. This CDR3 comprises 16 residues. Germline V gene lookup returns CDR1 SGHAT and CDR2 FQNNGV. CDR3 region: CASSAQGLAGDHEQFF. CDR3 in DNA: TGTGCCAGCAGCGCACAGGGACTAGCGGGAGACCATGAGCAGTTCTTC.

This clonotype was picked up a small number of times. The genes are TRBV18 and TRBJ2-7, with 7 nucleotides matching TRBD2. V shed 2 bases and J 5 bases; nucleotides not matched to a gene: 3. The CDR3 length is 13 residues. In germline, CDR1 is KGHSH, CDR2 LQKENI. The CDR3: CASSPGREHEQYF. The CDR3 DNA reads TGTGCCAGCTCACCAGGGAGGGAGCACGAGCAGTACTTC.

This clonotype was observed a handful of times. The chain is built from TRBV7-2 and TRBJ2-1; 13 bases agree with TRBD2. The CDR3 runs 16 residues. Germline CDR1 and CDR2: SGHTA and FQGNSA. V lost 4 bases, J lost 15 bases, and 15 bases stayed unmatched. The CDR3 nucleotides read TGTGCCAGCAGCTCGATGGGGGGGACTAGCGGGAATGTAAGGTTCTTC. This codes for CASSSMGGTSGNVRFF.

The chain carries TRBV5-1 and TRBJ2-1; possible D gene TRBD1, 6 bases. Looked up from germline, CDR1 is SGHRS and CDR2 is YFSETQ. CDR3 length: 15 amino acids. The CDR3 reads CVNSLSRGGNNEQFF. The CDR3 DNA follows: TGCGTCAACAGCCTCTCGCGAGGGGGAAACAATGAGCAGTTCTTC.

This chain connects TRBV20-1 to TRBJ2-7, with 15 bases aligning to TRBD2. Germline-derived CDR1 and CDR2 are DFQATT and SNEGSKA (reference sequence). The CDR3 runs 18 residues. Trimming cost V 4 bases and J 5 bases; bases outside gene matches: 15. The CDR3 protein is CSATPGLAGGSLGHEQYF. CDR3 sequence (DNA): TGCAGTGCTACGCCGGGACTAGCGGGAGGTTCCCTGGGTCACGAGCAGTACTTC.

With regard to this clonotype: A much larger clone lies a single base off, so this may be a read error. V and J are TRBV11-2 and TRBJ2-5; no clear D. CDR1 SGHAT and CDR2 FQNNGV come from the germline V gene. Trimming pared 4 bases from V and 2 bases from J, leaving 8 bases between. The CDR3 spans 13 residues. The CDR3 DNA reads TGTGCCAGCAGCTGTAACGGGCAAGAGACCCAGTACTTC. It is translated as CASSCNGQETQYF.

The chain recombines TRBV7-9 with TRBJ2-3; possibly TRBD1 or TRBD2 for D (5 bases each). The V gene lost 5 bases and the J gene lost 1 base, with 16 bases spanning the gap. Germline V gene data show CDR1 as SEHNR and CDR2 as FQNEAQ (reference sequence). This CDR3 spans 16 amino acids. CDR3: CASSQMTMGGTDTQYF. The CDR3 DNA is TGTGCCAGCAGCCAAATGACTATGGGGGGCACAGATACGCAGTATTTT.

This clonotype has just a few counts. The chain joins TRBV19 to TRBJ1-1; tentatively, D is TRBD1 (5 bases). CDR1 is LNHDA, CDR2 SQIVND, per germline (reference sequence). V lost 3 bases and J lost 2, with 13 bases in between. The CDR3 sequence is 15 residues long. CDR3 DNA sequence: TGTGCCAGTAGTATTCTTGGGGGTTATAACACTGAAGCTTTCTTT. This gives the protein CASSILGGYNTEAFF.

This clonotype was counted at least ten times. The chain couples TRBV20-1 to TRBJ2-1, with a weak D call TRBD2 (6 bases). V gave up 0 bases and J gave up 3 bases, with 15 bases separating them. Per germline, CDR1 DFQATT and CDR2 SNEGSKA (reference sequence). CDR3 length equals 16 residues. This CDR3 is CSARDFRDWYYNEQFF. The CDR3 coding sequence is TGCAGTGCTAGAGATTTCCGGGACTGGTACTACAATGAGCAGTTCTTC.

The CDR3: CATSDTGTGDRTFF. The CDR3 coding sequence is TGTGCCACCAGTGACACCGGGACCGGAGATCGTACTTTCTTT. The chain recombines TRBV24-1 with TRBJ1-1, with D possibly TRBD1 on 5 matching bases. Trimming cost V 4 bases and J 12 bases, with 20 bases left between them. The CDR3 extends over 14 amino acids. CDR1 and CDR2 (germline): KGHDR, SFDVKD.

The chain is built from TRBV15 and TRBJ1-1; D unclear. V was clipped by 3 bases and J by 7 bases, with 15 bases between them. The CDR3 totals 14 residues. Germline-derived CDR1 and CDR2 are LNHNV and YYDKDF (reference sequence). The CDR3 loop reads CATSSRVPGVEAFF. CDR3 nucleotide sequence: TGTGCCACCAGCAGCCGGGTCCCTGGGGTTGAAGCTTTCTTT. Complete variable domain (other parts from reference TRBV15 and TRBJ1-1): DAMVIQNPRYQVTQFGKPVTLSCSQTLNHNVMYWYQQKSSQAPKLLFHYYDKDFNNEADTPDNFQSRRPNTSFCFLDIRSPGLGDTAMYLCATSSRVPGVEAFFGQGTRLTVV.

On this clonotype: An end of the junction differs from the germline gene, which may be a read error. This chain uses TRBV14 with TRBJ1-2; D is perhaps TRBD1 (5 bases). The CDR3 runs to 13 residues. Germline loops: CDR1 SGHDN, CDR2 FVKESK. The CDR3 nucleotides read TGTGCCAGCAACCAAGTCGAGGGGTTCGGCTACACCTTC. Translated: CASNQVEGFGYTF.

The chain couples TRBV7-2 to TRBJ2-5; 7 bases agree with TRBD2. The CDR3 spans 15 residues. The J segment lost 2 bases and the V segment lost 6 bases, leaving 9 bases of the junction unmatched. Germline CDR1 and CDR2: SGHTA and FQGNSA. The CDR3 sequence: CASSLTSILQETQYF. The CDR3 bases are TGTGCCAGCAGTTTGACTAGCATTCTACAAGAGACCCAGTACTTC.

The rearrangement joins TRBV7-2 to TRBJ2-5; 9 bases align to TRBD2. Gene TRBJ2-7 matches the end of the DNA better, so the J call may be wrong. Germline V gene data show CDR1 as SGHTA and CDR2 as FQGNSA. There are 17 residues in the CDR3. The chain's CDR3 is CASSLEGGRAFSDEQYF. The CDR3 DNA sequence: TGTGCCAGCAGCTTAGAGGGCGGGAGGGCATTTTCCGACGAGCAGTACTTC.

V is TRBV7-8 and J is TRBJ1-4, with D unresolved. The CDR3 extends over 15 amino acids. Germline values: CDR1 SGHVS, CDR2 FQNEAQ. Trimming stripped 1 base from V and 8 bases from J, with 14 bases between. The CDR3 loop is CASSLEAGFGEKLFF. Written as DNA, the CDR3 is TGTGCCAGCAGCTTAGAGGCGGGGTTTGGGGAAAAACTGTTTTTT.

For this clonotype: One junction end disagrees with the germline gene, perhaps due to a read error. The chain joins TRBV4-2 to TRBJ2-5; D unclear. The germline V gene encodes CDR1 LGHNA and CDR2 YNFKEQ. The CDR3 has 12 amino acids. DNA of the CDR3: TGTGCCAGCAGCCGACAAAAAGAGACCCTGTACTTC. Amino acids: CASSRQKETLYF.

The V gene is TRBV10-3, the J gene TRBJ2-1; unclear D gene. The germline V gene has CDR1 ENHRY and CDR2 SYGVKD. Trimming pared 1 base from V and 2 bases from J, leaving 9 bases between. The CDR3 contains 15 residues. The CDR3 nucleotides are TGTGCCATCAGTGAGTGCGGAGATGCCTACAATGAGCAGTTCTTC. This codes for CAISECGDAYNEQFF.

V usage is TRBV12-3 or TRBV12-4 and J usage is TRBJ2-2; D possibly corresponds to TRBD1 (6 bases). Trimming took 7 bases from V and 1 from J, leaving 22 bases between them. The CDR3 sequence is 18 residues long. The DNA for the CDR3 is TGTGCCAGCAACTCCTTCCCCTCGGGCAGGGGGAACACCGGGGAGCTGTTTTTT. Its protein product is CASNSFPSGRGNTGELFF.

V and J are TRBV12-3 or TRBV12-4 and TRBJ2-7, with D possibly called TRBD1 or TRBD2 (5 bases each). Trimming stripped 6 bases from V and 6 bases from J, with 18 bases between. The CDR3 extends over 14 amino acids. CDR3 bases: TGTGCCAGCAGCCTGCCTGGGGGAACGGGCGAGCAGTACTTC. Its translation: CASSLPGGTGEQYF.

This clonotype was observed a handful of times. One base away lies a much larger clone, so this may be a sequencing read error. The chain combines TRBV7-2 with TRBJ2-1, with D tentatively TRBD1 (6 bases). The J call may be faulty, since TRBJ2-7 better matches the DNA end. CDR3 length: 15 amino acids. Germline V lookup: CDR1 SGHTA, CDR2 FQGNSA. The CDR3 coding sequence is TGTGCCAGCAGCTTAGATCAGGGGACCTACAATGAGCAGTACTTC. Amino acid sequence: CASSLDQGTYNEQYF.